The 18 T cell receptor beta chains below were found in one sample sequenced in a study of patients and donors after allogeneic stem cell transplantation. Via MiXCR, TCRdb re-called the RT-PCR reads, giving one row per CDR3 protein. The data contain some 200,000 distinct CDR3 sequences, 35% to 50% of them singletons. The sequencing sample was made of blood, either unsorted or a sorted T cell fraction (not recorded which). These TCRs come from a human donor who was either an allogeneic HSCT recipient or a stem cell or donor lymphocyte infusion donor (not recorded which). It is not recorded whose cells these are; they may come from a transplant donor.

This clonotype was detected a few times. This chain joins TRBV6-6 and TRBJ1-2, with D uncertain. The CDR3 loop spans 13 amino acids. V lost 4 bases and J 8 bases, leaving 14 bases between the germline ends. From germline, CDR1 is MNHNY and CDR2 SVGAGI (reference sequence). CDR3 region: CASSSFVASGYTF. As DNA, the CDR3 is TGTGCCAGCAGTTCATTTGTGGCGTCGGGCTACACCTTC.

This clonotype was seen more than once but under ten times. The chain uses TRBV15 and TRBJ1-1; tentatively, D is TRBD1 (5 bases). Trimming cost V 1 base and J 5 bases, with 17 bases left between them. Germline lookup yields CDR1 LNHNV and CDR2 YYDKDF (reference sequence). The CDR3 is 16 amino acids. The CDR3 is CATSRVFGQGGTEAFF. The CDR3 DNA reads as TGTGCCACCAGCAGAGTTTTCGGGCAGGGAGGGACTGAAGCTTTCTTT.

V usage is TRBV4-3 and J usage is TRBJ2-1, with 12 bases matching TRBD2. Germline assignment: CDR1 LGHNA and CDR2 YSLEER. The V and J ends lost 3 bases and 2 bases, in that order; junction bases with no gene match: 20. The CDR3 length is 22 residues. The CDR3 spells CASSHRLHPGLAGPTPYNEQFF. CDR3 nucleotides: TGCGCCAGCAGCCACCGCCTGCATCCGGGACTAGCGGGCCCCACTCCCTACAATGAGCAGTTCTTC.

The rearrangement links TRBV24-1 to TRBJ1-2; TRBD1 aligns across 7 bases. The CDR3 extends over 15 amino acids. CDR1 is KGHDR and CDR2 is SFDVKD in the germline V gene. J was trimmed by 4 bases and V by 4 bases; bases with no gene match: 8. Here the CDR3 reads CATSDTGTAIYGYTF. As DNA, the CDR3 is TGTGCCACCAGTGACACCGGGACAGCTATCTATGGCTACACCTTC.

This rearrangement joins TRBV6-2 or TRBV6-3 to TRBJ1-3, with 7 bases lining up with TRBD1. The CDR3 sequence is 15 residues long. Trimming removed 2 bases from V and 10 bases from J; junction bases left unmatched: 11. Per the germline V gene, CDR1 is MNHEY and CDR2 is SVGEGT. CDR3 DNA sequence: TGTGCCAGCAGTTACGTTGGGACAGCGACCGGGACCATATATTTT. Translation gives CASSYVGTATGTIYF.

This chain uses TRBV3-1 with TRBJ2-3; 8 nucleotides align to TRBD2. CDR3 size: 14 residues. Trimming removed 3 bases from V and 4 bases from J; junction bases left unmatched: 3. Per the germline V gene, CDR1 is LGHDT and CDR2 is YNNKEL (reference sequence). The CDR3 region has the DNA TGTGCCAGCAGCCAGGGAGCGGGAGCAGATACGCAGTATTTT. Translating gives CASSQGAGADTQYF.

This chain links TRBV5-5 with TRBJ1-2; D remains unclear. Deletions cut 4 bases from V and 6 bases from J, with 19 bases between. This CDR3 is built from 15 residues. Germline V lookup: CDR1 SGHKS, CDR2 YYEKEE (reference sequence). DNA of the CDR3: TGTGCCAGCAGCCGTCTGGGTAGGGTTATCCATGGCTACACCTTC. Translated: CASSRLGRVIHGYTF.

This clonotype was seen a few times. The chain employs TRBV5-6 and TRBJ1-1; D gene ambiguous. CDR1 SGHDT and CDR2 YYEEEE come from the germline V gene. The CDR3 is 16 amino acids. Trimming stripped 3 bases from V and 1 base from J, with 16 bases between. The CDR3 loop reads CASSSPPAVPNTEAFF. The CDR3 nucleotides are TGTGCCAGCAGCTCGCCCCCGGCAGTTCCGAACACTGAAGCTTTCTTT.

V gene TRBV4-2 combines with J gene TRBJ2-2; D could derive from TRBD1 or TRBD2 (7 bases each). From germline, CDR1 is LGHNA and CDR2 YNFKEQ. V was shortened by 1 base and J by 3 bases, with 12 bases between the two germline ends. The CDR3 is 16 amino acids. This CDR3 is CASSQAPGGDTGELFF. The CDR3 DNA follows: TGTGCCAGCAGCCAAGCTCCAGGGGGGGACACCGGGGAGCTGTTTTTT.

The chain couples TRBV12-3 or TRBV12-4 to TRBJ2-2; 9 bases fit TRBD1. The CDR3 consists of 15 residues. V was pared by 7 bases and J by 6 bases, with 9 bases of the junction left unmatched. The CDR3: CASTLDRGGPGELFF. For the CDR3, the DNA is TGTGCCAGCACCCTGGACAGGGGAGGGCCCGGGGAGCTGTTTTTT.

This clonotype was detected only a few times. V gene TRBV7-8 combines with J gene TRBJ1-1, with D possibly matching TRBD1 (6 bases). This CDR3 spans 15 amino acids. Germline V gives CDR1 SGHVS, CDR2 FQNEAQ. Trimming took off 5 bases at V and 0 bases at J, with 13 bases between the two ends. In nucleotides, the CDR3 is TGTGCCAGCAGCCCTAGCCCAGGGGTGAACACTGAAGCTTTCTTT. It translates to CASSPSPGVNTEAFF.

This clonotype was observed a few times. The V gene is TRBV7-9, the J gene TRBJ2-2; a possible D gene is TRBD2 (5 bases). The V gene's germline CDR1 is SEHNR and CDR2 FQNEAQ (reference sequence). The CDR3 covers 15 residues. Trimming removed 1 base at V and 4 bases at J, with 10 bases between. In nucleotides, the CDR3 is TGTGCCAGCAGCTTAGGAGGGAGAGTCACCGGGGAGCTGTTTTTT. This codes for CASSLGGRVTGELFF.

This clonotype was detected a few times. The CDR3: CASSSNRGRSTEAFF. Here the CDR3 DNA reads TGTGCCAGCAGTTCGAACAGGGGCCGTAGCACTGAAGCTTTCTTT. The rearrangement joins TRBV6-5 to TRBJ1-1; 7 nucleotides match TRBD1. Germline loops: CDR1 MNHEY, CDR2 SVGAGI. The CDR3 extends over 15 amino acids. V trimming: 4 bases; J trimming: 4 bases; junction bases outside the gene matches: 9.

This chain connects TRBV7-3 to TRBJ2-1; D gene unclear. This CDR3 comprises 12 residues. Looked up from germline, CDR1 is SGHTA and CDR2 is FQGTGA. Trimming cost V 0 bases and J 5 bases, with 2 bases left between them. CDR3 amino acids: CASSLTNNEQFF. CDR3 nucleotides: TGTGCCAGCAGCTTAACCAACAATGAGCAGTTCTTC. The full variable domain, rest sourced from reference TRBV7-3 and TRBJ2-1, is GAGVSQTPSNKVTEKGKYVELRCDPISGHTALYWYRQSLGQGPEFLIYFQGTGAADDSGLPNDRFFAVRPEGSVSTLKIQRTERGDSAVYLCASSLTNNEQFFGPGTRLTVL.

This clonotype was counted only a few times. This sequence joins TRBV12-3 or TRBV12-4 and TRBJ1-5; D is possibly TRBD1 (5 bases). CDR3 length: 15 amino acids. V was shortened by 6 bases and J by 4 bases, with 16 bases between the two germline ends. This CDR3 is CASSQGDSLNQPQHF. The CDR3 coding sequence is TGTGCCAGCAGCCAAGGAGACAGCTTGAATCAGCCCCAGCATTTT.

J is TRBJ2-3 and V is TRBV20-1, with D perhaps matching TRBD2 (6 bases). With 7 bases removed from V and 1 base from J, the gap between germline ends came to 12 bases. The CDR3 loop spans 13 amino acids. Germline-derived CDR1 and CDR2 are DFQATT and SNEGSKA (reference sequence). DNA of the CDR3: TGCAGTGGGGAGGACTCAGGCACAGATACGCAGTATTTT. Protein sequence: CSGEDSGTDTQYF.

This rearrangement joins TRBV28 to TRBJ2-3; 11 bases are shared with TRBD2. Germline CDR1 reads MDHEN; CDR2 reads SYDVKM. With V trimmed by 2 bases and J by 3 bases, 10 bases remained unmatched. CDR3 length: 18 amino acids. CDR3 bases: TGTGCCAGCAGTTTAGGCCTAGCGGGAGGTATTAGGACAGATACGCAGTATTTT. Protein sequence: CASSLGLAGGIRTDTQYF.

The chain couples TRBV4-3 to TRBJ2-1, with 8 bases fitting TRBD2. V shed 5 bases, J shed 5 bases, and the junction held 5 bases outside the gene matches. The germline V gene has CDR1 LGHNA and CDR2 YSLEER. The CDR3 is 14 amino acids. CDR3 nucleotide sequence: TGCGCCAGCAGCGAGCGGGAGTTCAACAATGAGCAGTTCTTC. Residues: CASSEREFNNEQFF.